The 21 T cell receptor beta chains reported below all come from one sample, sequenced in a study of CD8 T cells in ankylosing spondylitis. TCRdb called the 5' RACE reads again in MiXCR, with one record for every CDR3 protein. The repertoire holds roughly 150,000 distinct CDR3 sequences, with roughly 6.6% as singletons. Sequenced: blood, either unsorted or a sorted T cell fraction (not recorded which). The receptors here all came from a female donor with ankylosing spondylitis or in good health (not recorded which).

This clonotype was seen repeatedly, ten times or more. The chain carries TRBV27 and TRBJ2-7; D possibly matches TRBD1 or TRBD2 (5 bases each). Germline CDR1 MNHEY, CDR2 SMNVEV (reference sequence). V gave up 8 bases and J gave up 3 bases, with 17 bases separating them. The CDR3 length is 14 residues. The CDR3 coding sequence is TGTGCCAGCCGCTCCGTGTGGGGGAGCTACGAGCAGTACTTC. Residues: CASRSVWGSYEQYF.

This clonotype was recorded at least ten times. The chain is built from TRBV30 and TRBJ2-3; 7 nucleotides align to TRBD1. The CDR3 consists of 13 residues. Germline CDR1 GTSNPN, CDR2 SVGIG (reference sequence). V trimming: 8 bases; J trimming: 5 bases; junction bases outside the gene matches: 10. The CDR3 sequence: CAAQDRAVDTQYF. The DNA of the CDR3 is TGTGCCGCACAAGACAGGGCAGTAGATACGCAGTATTTT.

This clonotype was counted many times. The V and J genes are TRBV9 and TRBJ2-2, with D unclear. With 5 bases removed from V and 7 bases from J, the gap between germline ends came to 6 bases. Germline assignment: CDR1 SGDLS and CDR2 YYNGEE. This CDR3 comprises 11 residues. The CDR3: CASRSGGELFF. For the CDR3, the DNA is TGTGCCAGCAGGTCGGGCGGGGAGCTGTTTTTT.

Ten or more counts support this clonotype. The CDR3 DNA is TGTGCCAGCAGTTTAGTTGGAGGCCCCAATGAAAAACTGTTTTTT. This translates into CASSLVGGPNEKLFF. The chain joins TRBV12-3 or TRBV12-4 to TRBJ1-4, with D unclear. V was clipped by 1 base and J by 5 bases, with 11 bases between them. The CDR3 runs to 15 residues.

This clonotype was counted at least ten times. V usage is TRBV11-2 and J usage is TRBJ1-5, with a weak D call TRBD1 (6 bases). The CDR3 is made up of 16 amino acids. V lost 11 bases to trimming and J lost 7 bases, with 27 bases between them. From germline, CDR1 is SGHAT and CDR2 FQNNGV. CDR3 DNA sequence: TGTGCCGCGAGCGTAGGAAACAGGGTAGGACAGCAGCCCCAGCATTTT. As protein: CAASVGNRVGQQPQHF.

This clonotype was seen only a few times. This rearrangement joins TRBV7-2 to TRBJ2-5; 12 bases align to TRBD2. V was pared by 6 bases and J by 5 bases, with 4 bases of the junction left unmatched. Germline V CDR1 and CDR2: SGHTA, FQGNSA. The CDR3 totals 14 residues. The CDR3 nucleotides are TGTGCCAGCAGTACTAGCGGGGGGTTTGAGACCCAGTACTTC. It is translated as CASSTSGGFETQYF.

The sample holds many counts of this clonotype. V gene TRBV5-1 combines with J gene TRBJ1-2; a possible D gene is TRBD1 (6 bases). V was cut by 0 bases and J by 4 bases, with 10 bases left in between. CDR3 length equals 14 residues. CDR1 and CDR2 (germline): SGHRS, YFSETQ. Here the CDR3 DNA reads TGCGCCAGCAGCTTGGAGGACAGAACCTATGGCTACACCTTC. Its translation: CASSLEDRTYGYTF. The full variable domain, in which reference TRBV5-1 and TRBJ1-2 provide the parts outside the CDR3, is KAGVTQTPRYLIKTRGQQVTLSCSPISGHRSVSWYQQTPGQGLQFLFEYFSETQRNKGNFPGRFSGRQFSNSRSEMNVSTLELGDSALYLCASSLEDRTYGYTFGSGTRLTVV.

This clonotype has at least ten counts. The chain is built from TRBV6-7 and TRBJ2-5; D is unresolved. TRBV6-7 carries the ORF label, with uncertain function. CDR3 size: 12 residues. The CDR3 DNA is TGTGCACCATGGTTGGGTCGAGAGACCCAGTACTTC. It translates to CAPWLGRETQYF.

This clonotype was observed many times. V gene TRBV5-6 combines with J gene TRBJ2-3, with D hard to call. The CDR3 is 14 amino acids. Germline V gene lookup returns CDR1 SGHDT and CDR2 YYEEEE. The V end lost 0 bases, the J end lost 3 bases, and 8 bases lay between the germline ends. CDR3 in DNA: TGTGCCAGCAGCTTGGTACAGACGACAGATACGCAGTATTTT. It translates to CASSLVQTTDTQYF. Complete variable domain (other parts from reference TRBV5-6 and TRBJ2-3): DAGVTQSPTHLIKTRGQQVTLRCSPKSGHDTVSWYQQALGQGPQFIFQYYEEEERQRGNFPDRFSGHQFPNYSSELNVNALLLGDSALYLCASSLVQTTDTQYFGPGTRLTVL.

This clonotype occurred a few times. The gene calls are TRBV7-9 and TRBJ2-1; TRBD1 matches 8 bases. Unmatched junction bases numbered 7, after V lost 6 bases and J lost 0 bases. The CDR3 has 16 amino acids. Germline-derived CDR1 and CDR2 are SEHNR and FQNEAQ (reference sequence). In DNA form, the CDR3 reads TGTGCCAGCAGTCCCTGGGACAGGAGCTCCTACAATGAGCAGTTCTTC. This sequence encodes CASSPWDRSSYNEQFF.

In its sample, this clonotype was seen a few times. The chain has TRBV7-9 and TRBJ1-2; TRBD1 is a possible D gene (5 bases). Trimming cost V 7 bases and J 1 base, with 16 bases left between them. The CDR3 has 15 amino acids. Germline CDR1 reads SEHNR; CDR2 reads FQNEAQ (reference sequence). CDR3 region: CASTFGDGFNYGYTF. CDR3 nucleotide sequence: TGTGCCAGCACTTTTGGGGACGGATTTAACTATGGCTACACCTTC.

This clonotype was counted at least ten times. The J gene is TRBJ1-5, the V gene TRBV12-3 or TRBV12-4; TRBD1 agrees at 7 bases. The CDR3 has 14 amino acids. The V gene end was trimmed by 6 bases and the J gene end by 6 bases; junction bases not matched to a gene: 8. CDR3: CASRGGTAGQPQHF. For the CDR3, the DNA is TGTGCCAGCAGGGGGGGGACAGCCGGTCAGCCCCAGCATTTT.

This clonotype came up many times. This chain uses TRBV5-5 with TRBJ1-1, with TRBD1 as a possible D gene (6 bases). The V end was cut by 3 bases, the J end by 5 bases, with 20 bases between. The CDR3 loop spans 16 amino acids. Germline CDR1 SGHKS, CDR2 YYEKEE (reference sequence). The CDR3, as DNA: TGTGCCAGCAGCTCGGGGGGCAGCGCACTTGGGACTGAAGCTTTCTTT. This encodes CASSSGGSALGTEAFF.

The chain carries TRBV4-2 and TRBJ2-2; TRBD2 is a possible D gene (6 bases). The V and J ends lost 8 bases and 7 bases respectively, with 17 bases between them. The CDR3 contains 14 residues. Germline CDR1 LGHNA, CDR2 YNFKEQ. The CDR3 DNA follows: TGTGCCAGCGGCCCGGGACTCCTCAGCGGGGAGCTGTTTTTT. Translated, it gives CASGPGLLSGELFF.

CDR3 residues: CSARLPDTPRGYTF. In DNA form, the CDR3 reads TGCAGTGCTAGACTCCCGGACACCCCACGGGGCTACACCTTC. V usage is TRBV20-1 and J usage is TRBJ1-2, with TRBD1 as a possible D gene (5 bases). CDR3 length: 14 residues. CDR1 and CDR2 from the germline V gene are DFQATT and SNEGSKA (reference sequence). The ends were cut back, 2 bases at V and 8 bases at J, with 18 bases in the middle.

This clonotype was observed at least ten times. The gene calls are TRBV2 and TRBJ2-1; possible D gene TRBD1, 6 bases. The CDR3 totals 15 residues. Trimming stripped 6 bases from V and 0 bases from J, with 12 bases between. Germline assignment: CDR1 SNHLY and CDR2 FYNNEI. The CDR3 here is CASRRQDGSYNEQFF. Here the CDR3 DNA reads TGTGCCAGCAGGAGACAGGACGGCTCCTACAATGAGCAGTTCTTC.

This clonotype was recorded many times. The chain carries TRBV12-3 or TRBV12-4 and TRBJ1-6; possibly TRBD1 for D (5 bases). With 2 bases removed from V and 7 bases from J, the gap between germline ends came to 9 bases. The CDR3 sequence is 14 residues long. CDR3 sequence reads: CASSLSQGNSPLHF. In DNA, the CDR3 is TGTGCCAGCAGTTTATCTCAGGGAAATTCACCCCTCCACTTT.

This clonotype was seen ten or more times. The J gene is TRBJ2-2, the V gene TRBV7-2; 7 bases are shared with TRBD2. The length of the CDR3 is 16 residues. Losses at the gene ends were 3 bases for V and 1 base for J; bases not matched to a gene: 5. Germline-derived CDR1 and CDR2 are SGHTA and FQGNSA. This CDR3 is CASSFRASGNTGELFF. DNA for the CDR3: TGTGCCAGCAGCTTTCGGGCTAGCGGGAACACCGGGGAGCTGTTTTTT.

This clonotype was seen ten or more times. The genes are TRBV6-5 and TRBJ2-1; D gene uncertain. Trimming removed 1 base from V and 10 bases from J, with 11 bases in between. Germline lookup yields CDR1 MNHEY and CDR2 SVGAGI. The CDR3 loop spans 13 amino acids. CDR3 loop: CASSYFEVGEQFF. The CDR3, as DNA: TGTGCCAGCAGTTACTTCGAGGTCGGGGAGCAGTTCTTC.

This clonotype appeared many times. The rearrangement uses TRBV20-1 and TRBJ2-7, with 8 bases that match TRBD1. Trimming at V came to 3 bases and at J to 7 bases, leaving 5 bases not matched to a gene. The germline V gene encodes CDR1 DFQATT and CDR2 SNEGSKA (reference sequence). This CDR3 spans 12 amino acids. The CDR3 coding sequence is TGCAGTGCTAGGCAGGGGGCTGGTGAGCAGTACTTC. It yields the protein CSARQGAGEQYF.

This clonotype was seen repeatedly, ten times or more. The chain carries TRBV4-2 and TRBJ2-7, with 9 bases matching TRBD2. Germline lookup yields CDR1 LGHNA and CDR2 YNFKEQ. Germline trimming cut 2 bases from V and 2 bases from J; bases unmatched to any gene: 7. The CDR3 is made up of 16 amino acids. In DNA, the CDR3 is TGTGCCAGCAGCCAACTCCTAGCGGGGCGACCCTACGAGCAGTACTTC. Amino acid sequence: CASSQLLAGRPYEQYF.